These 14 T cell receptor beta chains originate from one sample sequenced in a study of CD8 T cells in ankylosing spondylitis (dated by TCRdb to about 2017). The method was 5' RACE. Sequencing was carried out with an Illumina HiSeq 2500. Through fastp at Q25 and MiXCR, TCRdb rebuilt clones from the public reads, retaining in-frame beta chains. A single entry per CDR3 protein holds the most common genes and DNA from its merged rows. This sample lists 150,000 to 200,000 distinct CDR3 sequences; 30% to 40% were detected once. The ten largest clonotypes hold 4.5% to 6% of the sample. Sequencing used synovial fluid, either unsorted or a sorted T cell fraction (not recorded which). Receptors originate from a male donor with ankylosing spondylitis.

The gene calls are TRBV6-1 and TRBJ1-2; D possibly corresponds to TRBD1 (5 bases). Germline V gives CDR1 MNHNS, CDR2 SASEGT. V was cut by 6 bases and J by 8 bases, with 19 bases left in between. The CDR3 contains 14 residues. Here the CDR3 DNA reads TGTGCCAGCAGCCGAGACAGAGGGACTAGCGGCTACACCTTC. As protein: CASSRDRGTSGYTF.

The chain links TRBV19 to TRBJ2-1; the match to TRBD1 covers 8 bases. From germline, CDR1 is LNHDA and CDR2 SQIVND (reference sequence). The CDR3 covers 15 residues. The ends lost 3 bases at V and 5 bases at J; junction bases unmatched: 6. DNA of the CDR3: TGTGCCAGTAGTATGGACAGGGAGATTGACAATGAGCAGTTCTTC. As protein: CASSMDREIDNEQFF.

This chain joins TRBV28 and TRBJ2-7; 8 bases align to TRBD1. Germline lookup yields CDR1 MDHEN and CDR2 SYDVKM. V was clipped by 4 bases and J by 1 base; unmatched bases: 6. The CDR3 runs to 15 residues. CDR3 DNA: TGTGCCAGCAGTTGGTTACAGGGGGATTCCTACGAGCAGTACTTC. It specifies CASSWLQGDSYEQYF. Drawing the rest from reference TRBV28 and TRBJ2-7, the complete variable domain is DVKVTQSSRYLVKRTGEKVFLECVQDMDHENMFWYRQDPGLGLRLIYFSYDVKMKEKGDIPEGYSVSREKKERFSLILESASTNQTSMYLCASSWLQGDSYEQYFGPGTRLTVT.

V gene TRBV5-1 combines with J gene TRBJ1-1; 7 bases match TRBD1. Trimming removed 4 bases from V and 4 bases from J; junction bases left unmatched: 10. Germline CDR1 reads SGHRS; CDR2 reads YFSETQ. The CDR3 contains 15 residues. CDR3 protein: CASSQSHRGLTEAFF. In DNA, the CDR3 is TGCGCCAGCAGCCAATCCCACAGGGGCCTCACTGAAGCTTTCTTT.

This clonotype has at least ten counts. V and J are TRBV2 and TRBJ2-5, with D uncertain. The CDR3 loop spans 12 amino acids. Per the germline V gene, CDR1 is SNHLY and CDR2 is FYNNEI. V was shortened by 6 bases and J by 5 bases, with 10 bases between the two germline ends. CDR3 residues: CASRHLGETQYF. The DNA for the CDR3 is TGTGCCAGCAGACACTTAGGGGAGACCCAGTACTTC.

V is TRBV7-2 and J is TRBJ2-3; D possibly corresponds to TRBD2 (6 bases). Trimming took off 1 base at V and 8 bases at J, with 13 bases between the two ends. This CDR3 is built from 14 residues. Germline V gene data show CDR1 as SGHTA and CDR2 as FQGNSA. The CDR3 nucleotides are TGTGCCAGCAGCTTAGGGTCGGGGGTGGCTACGCAGTATTTT. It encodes CASSLGSGVATQYF. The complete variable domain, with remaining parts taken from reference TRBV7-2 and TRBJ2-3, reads GAGVSQSPSNKVTEKGKDVELRCDPISGHTALYWYRQSLGQGLEFLIYFQGNSAPDKSGLPSDRFSAERTGGSVSTLTIQRTQQEDSAVYLCASSLGSGVATQYFGPGTRLTVL.

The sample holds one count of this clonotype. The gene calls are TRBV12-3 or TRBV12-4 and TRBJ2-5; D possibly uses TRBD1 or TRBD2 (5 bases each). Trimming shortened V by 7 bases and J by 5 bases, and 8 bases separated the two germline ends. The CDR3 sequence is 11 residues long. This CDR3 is CASTREETQYF. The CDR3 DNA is TGTGCCAGCACCAGGGAGGAGACCCAGTACTTC.

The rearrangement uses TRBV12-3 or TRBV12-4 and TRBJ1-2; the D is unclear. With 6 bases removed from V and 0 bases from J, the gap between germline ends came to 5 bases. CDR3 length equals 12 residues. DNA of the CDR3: TGTGCCAGCAGAACAACTAACTATGGCTACACCTTC. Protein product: CASRTTNYGYTF.

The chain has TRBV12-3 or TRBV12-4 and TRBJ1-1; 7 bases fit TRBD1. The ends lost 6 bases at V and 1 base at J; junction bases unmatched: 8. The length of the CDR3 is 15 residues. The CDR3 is CASRRDSFGNTEAFF. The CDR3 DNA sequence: TGTGCCAGCAGGCGGGACAGCTTCGGGAACACTGAAGCTTTCTTT.

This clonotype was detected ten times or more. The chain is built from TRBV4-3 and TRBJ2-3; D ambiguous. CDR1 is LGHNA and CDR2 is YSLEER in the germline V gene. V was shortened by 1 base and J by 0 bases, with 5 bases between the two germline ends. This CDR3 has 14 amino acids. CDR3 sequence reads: CASSQGLSTDTQYF. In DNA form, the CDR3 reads TGCGCCAGCAGCCAAGGACTGAGCACAGATACGCAGTATTTT.

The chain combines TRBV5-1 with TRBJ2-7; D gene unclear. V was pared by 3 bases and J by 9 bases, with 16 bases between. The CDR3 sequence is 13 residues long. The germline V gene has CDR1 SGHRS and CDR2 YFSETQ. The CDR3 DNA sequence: TGCGCCAGCAGCTCACCCCCGCTTGAGTTGCAGTACTTC. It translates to CASSSPPLELQYF. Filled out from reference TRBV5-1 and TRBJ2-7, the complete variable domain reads KAGVTQTPRYLIKTRGQQVTLSCSPISGHRSVSWYQQTPGQGLQFLFEYFSETQRNKGNFPGRFSGRQFSNSRSEMNVSTLELGDSALYLCASSSPPLELQYFGPGTRLTVT.

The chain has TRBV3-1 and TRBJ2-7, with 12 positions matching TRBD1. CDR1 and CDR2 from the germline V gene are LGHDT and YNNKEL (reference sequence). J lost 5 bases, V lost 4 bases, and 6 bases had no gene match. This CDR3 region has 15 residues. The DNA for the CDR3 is TGTGCCAGCAGCCGCGGGACAGGGGGCGACAACGAGCAGTACTTC. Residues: CASSRGTGGDNEQYF.

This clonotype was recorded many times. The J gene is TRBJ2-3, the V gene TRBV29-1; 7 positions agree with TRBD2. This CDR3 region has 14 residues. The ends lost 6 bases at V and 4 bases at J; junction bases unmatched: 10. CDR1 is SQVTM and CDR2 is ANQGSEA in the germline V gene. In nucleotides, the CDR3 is TGCAGCGTCGAGGGAGGGCGAGGGGCAGATACGCAGTATTTT. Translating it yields CSVEGGRGADTQYF.

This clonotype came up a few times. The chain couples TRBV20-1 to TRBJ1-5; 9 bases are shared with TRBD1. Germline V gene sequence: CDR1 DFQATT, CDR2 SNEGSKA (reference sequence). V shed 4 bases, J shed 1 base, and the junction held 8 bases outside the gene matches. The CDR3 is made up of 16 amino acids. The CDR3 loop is CSAISPGTGSNQPQHF. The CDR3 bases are TGCAGTGCTATAAGCCCCGGGACAGGGAGCAATCAGCCCCAGCATTTT.